The 10 T cell receptor beta chains below were found in one sample sequenced in a study of early T cells in non-severe SARS-CoV-2 infection. From the 5' RACE reads, TCRdb called clonotypes with MiXCR, one entry per CDR3 protein. The sample holds 45,000 to 60,000 distinct CDR3 sequences, 8% to 13% seen once. The specimen was whole blood. The receptors come from an adult who was a healthcare worker with PCR-confirmed SARS-CoV-2 infection or an uninfected control (not recorded which).

This clonotype came up many times. The chain carries TRBV3-1 and TRBJ1-4; D is ambiguous. CDR3 length equals 13 residues. Between the trimmed V and J ends, which lost 11 bases and 7 bases, there was a span of 17 bases. The germline CDR1 and CDR2 sequences are LGHDT and YNNKEL (reference sequence). In DNA form, the CDR3 reads TGTGCCTCCAGGAAGGTCATGGGTGAAAAACTGTTTTTT. It is translated as CASRKVMGEKLFF.

This clonotype was found a few times. The V gene is TRBV5-4, the J gene TRBJ2-5; 14 bases are shared with TRBD2. This CDR3 spans 17 amino acids. The V and J ends lost 3 bases and 5 bases, in that order; junction bases with no gene match: 9. CDR1 and CDR2 from the germline V gene are SGHNT and YYREEE (reference sequence). This chain's CDR3 is CASSWGLAGEVGETQYF. The CDR3 DNA reads as TGTGCCAGCAGCTGGGGACTAGCGGGAGAGGTGGGCGAGACCCAGTACTTC.

This clonotype was seen ten or more times. The V gene is TRBV12-3 or TRBV12-4, the J gene TRBJ1-5, with D perhaps matching TRBD1 (6 bases). V was trimmed by 5 bases and J by 6 bases, leaving 20 bases between them. This CDR3 contains 16 residues. CDR3 nucleotides: TGTGCCAGCAGTCCATCAGGGCAGGGGTCGGGTCAGCCCCAGCATTTT. Translating it yields CASSPSGQGSGQPQHF.

This chain connects TRBV12-3 or TRBV12-4 to TRBJ2-1; D is ambiguous. The CDR3 is 13 residues long. V lost 5 bases and J lost 5, with 10 bases in between. The CDR3 DNA reads TGTGCCAGCAGTGTACAGAGTAACAATGAGCAGTTCTTC. Protein: CASSVQSNNEQFF.

This clonotype was picked up many times. In DNA form, the CDR3 reads TGTGCCAGCAGCCCGGGACAGGGAAAAGAGACCCAGTACTTC. This sequence encodes CASSPGQGKETQYF. The V call is TRBV11-1, the J call TRBJ2-5; 9 nucleotides align to TRBD1. The germline gives CDR1 SGHAT, CDR2 FQDESV (reference sequence). The ends lost 5 bases at V and 3 bases at J; junction bases unmatched: 4. The CDR3 loop spans 14 amino acids.

V is TRBV9 and J is TRBJ2-3; D may be TRBD1 or TRBD2 (5 bases each). Germline V gene sequence: CDR1 SGDLS, CDR2 YYNGEE. V was cut by 0 bases and J by 7 bases, with 15 bases left in between. The CDR3 consists of 15 residues. In DNA, the CDR3 is TGTGCCAGCAGCGTAGGAGTCGGTGGGGGAAATACGCAGTATTTT. Translation gives CASSVGVGGGNTQYF.

In its sample, this clonotype was seen many times. The chain couples TRBV5-6 to TRBJ1-2, with D possibly TRBD1 on 6 matching bases. In germline, CDR1 is SGHDT, CDR2 YYEEEE. There are 17 residues in the CDR3. The V end lost 4 bases, the J end lost 4 bases, and 23 bases lay between the germline ends. CDR3 sequence reads: CASSKITGSRPSYGYTF. In DNA form, the CDR3 reads TGTGCCAGCAGCAAAATAACAGGGTCGCGGCCCTCCTATGGCTACACCTTC. Variable domain in full (rest from reference TRBV5-6 and TRBJ1-2): DAGVTQSPTHLIKTRGQQVTLRCSPKSGHDTVSWYQQALGQGPQFIFQYYEEEERQRGNFPDRFSGHQFPNYSSELNVNALLLGDSALYLCASSKITGSRPSYGYTFGSGTRLTVV.

This clonotype was observed at least ten times. This chain connects TRBV29-1 to TRBJ1-4; D not resolved. The germline gives CDR1 SQVTM, CDR2 ANQGSEA. V shed 5 bases and J shed 4 bases, with 11 bases lying between them. The CDR3 sequence is 13 residues long. The CDR3 protein is CSVRAGYNEKLFF. CDR3 nucleotides: TGCAGCGTTCGGGCCGGGTATAATGAAAAACTGTTTTTT.

As regards this clonotype: A much larger clone is a single base away; this may be a read error. The V call is TRBV20-1, the J call TRBJ2-7; 8 positions match TRBD1. This CDR3 is built from 16 residues. Germline V CDR1 and CDR2: DFQATT, SNEGSKA (reference sequence). CDR3 bases: TGCAGAGCTAGAGATGGAGTCAGGGGGCTCCCCTACGAGCAGTACTTC. Its protein is CRARDGVRGLPYEQYF.

As DNA, the CDR3 is TGTGCCAGCAGCTTAGCCGAGCTCACAGATACGCAGTATTTT. This sequence encodes CASSLAELTDTQYF. The chain uses TRBV7-8 and TRBJ2-3; D call uncertain. The V end was cut by 0 bases, the J end by 2 bases, with 6 bases between. Germline V gives CDR1 SGHVS, CDR2 FQNEAQ. This CDR3 region has 14 residues.